The 10 T cell receptor beta chains below come from one sample, sequenced in a study of T cells in Graves' hyperthyroidism and ophthalmopathy. Amplified TCR beta CDR3 regions derived from RNA transcripts. First-round RT-PCR targeting the TCR CDR3 was performed with the HTBI primer set. TCRdb re-analysed the multiplex PCR reads in MiXCR, keeping a single row per CDR3 protein. The table includes about 200,000 distinct CDR3 sequences, around 20% detected once. Sequenced material: blood. All receptors derive from a man aged 40-49 years with Graves' hyperthyroidism.

The sample holds many counts of this clonotype. The genes are TRBV28 and TRBJ1-4; D unclear. Trimming shortened V by 3 bases and J by 3 bases, and 5 bases separated the two germline ends. This CDR3 has 13 residues. Germline V lookup: CDR1 MDHEN, CDR2 SYDVKM. CDR3 loop: CASSLRANEKLFF. DNA for the CDR3: TGTGCCAGCAGTTTGCGGGCTAATGAAAAACTGTTTTTT.

The sample holds many counts of this clonotype. V gene TRBV7-9 combines with J gene TRBJ2-3, with 12 bases aligning to TRBD1. The CDR3 loop spans 15 amino acids. The junction had 4 bases not matched to a gene; V was cut back by 6 bases and J by 3 bases. Germline V gene data show CDR1 as SEHNR and CDR2 as FQNEAQ (reference sequence). DNA of the CDR3: TGTGCCAGCAGAGGGACAGGGGGCGAAACAGATACGCAGTATTTT. It codes for CASRGTGGETDTQYF.

The chain is built from TRBV4-2 and TRBJ1-1; D might be TRBD1 (5 bases). In germline, CDR1 is LGHNA, CDR2 YNFKEQ. With 0 bases removed from V and 1 base from J, the gap between germline ends came to 12 bases. The CDR3 has 16 amino acids. CDR3 nucleotides: TGTGCCAGCAGCCAAGACGGGGCCAGGAAGAACACTGAAGCTTTCTTT. It codes for CASSQDGARKNTEAFF.

In this sample, this clonotype turned up a few times. The rearrangement joins TRBV7-2 to TRBJ2-7; D uncertain. The CDR3 runs 13 residues. Looked up from germline, CDR1 is SGHTA and CDR2 is FQGNSA. Between the trimmed V and J ends, which lost 0 bases and 3 bases, there was a span of 6 bases. CDR3 loop: CASSLAPDYEQYF. CDR3 DNA: TGTGCCAGCAGCTTAGCGCCAGACTACGAGCAGTACTTC. The whole variable domain, filled in from reference TRBV7-2 and TRBJ2-7, reads GAGVSQSPSNKVTEKGKDVELRCDPISGHTALYWYRQSLGQGLEFLIYFQGNSAPDKSGLPSDRFSAERTGGSVSTLTIQRTQQEDSAVYLCASSLAPDYEQYFGPGTRLTVT.

The gene calls are TRBV6-2 or TRBV6-3 and TRBJ2-1; D is perhaps TRBD1 (6 bases). This CDR3 has 13 amino acids. Germline loops: CDR1 MNHEY, CDR2 SVGEGT. V lost 0 bases and J lost 9, with 9 bases in between. In nucleotides, the CDR3 is TGTGCCAGCAGTTACTCCCCCAGGGGTGAGCAGTTCTTC. It specifies CASSYSPRGEQFF.

This clonotype turned up a few times. The rearrangement uses TRBV19 and TRBJ2-7; 14 bases align to TRBD2. Losses at the gene ends were 9 bases for V and 4 bases for J; bases not matched to a gene: 8. CDR3 length: 15 amino acids. Germline V CDR1 and CDR2: LNHDA, SQIVND (reference sequence). The CDR3 is CASQTSGGAIYEQYF. The CDR3 DNA sequence: TGTGCCAGCCAGACTAGCGGGGGGGCCATTTACGAGCAGTACTTC. Variable domain in full (rest from reference TRBV19 and TRBJ2-7): DGGITQSPKYLFRKEGQNVTLSCEQNLNHDAMYWYRQDPGQGLRLIYYSQIVNDFQKGDIAEGYSVSREKKESFPLTVTSAQKNPTAFYLCASQTSGGAIYEQYFGPGTRLTVT.

This clonotype was seen a few times. The gene calls are TRBV9 and TRBJ2-7; D may correspond to TRBD1 or TRBD2 (5 bases each). Germline lookup yields CDR1 SGDLS and CDR2 YYNGEE. This CDR3 is 16 amino acids long. Trimming removed 0 bases from V and 0 bases from J, with 13 bases in between. In DNA, the CDR3 is TGTGCCAGCAGCGTAGGAGGGGCAGGTAACTCCTACGAGCAGTACTTC. Its protein product is CASSVGGAGNSYEQYF.

The rearrangement uses TRBV7-2 and TRBJ2-7, with no clear D. Germline-derived CDR1 and CDR2 are SGHTA and FQGNSA. The length of the CDR3 is 13 residues. Trimming stripped 7 bases from V and 3 bases from J, with 13 bases between. This chain's CDR3 is CASTVWQDYEQYF. In DNA, the CDR3 is TGTGCCAGCACGGTCTGGCAGGACTACGAGCAGTACTTC.

This clonotype was recorded a few times. This sequence joins TRBV30 and TRBJ2-6, with no clear D. Deletions cut 0 bases from V and 0 bases from J, with 9 bases between. CDR3 size: 16 residues. In germline, CDR1 is GTSNPN, CDR2 SVGIG (reference sequence). The CDR3 region has the DNA TGTGCCTGGAGTGTTCCCACGATCTCTGGGGCCAACGTCCTGACTTTC. Translating it yields CAWSVPTISGANVLTF.

This clonotype was recorded a few times. The V and J genes are TRBV5-1 and TRBJ2-7; maybe TRBD2 (5 bases). The CDR3 extends over 13 amino acids. The germline gives CDR1 SGHRS, CDR2 YFSETQ. V was trimmed by 0 bases and J by 6 bases, leaving 10 bases between them. The CDR3 spells CASSLASNAEQYF. CDR3 bases: TGCGCCAGCAGCTTGGCTAGCAACGCCGAGCAGTACTTC. The full variable domain, rest sourced from reference TRBV5-1 and TRBJ2-7, is KAGVTQTPRYLIKTRGQQVTLSCSPISGHRSVSWYQQTPGQGLQFLFEYFSETQRNKGNFPGRFSGRQFSNSRSEMNVSTLELGDSALYLCASSLASNAEQYFGPGTRLTVT.